The entry below gives a single T cell receptor beta chain sequence along with its context. Authors' processing steps: Estimation of nucleated cell counts was performed using reference gene primer amplification. Data came from immunoSEQ multiplex PCR; TCRdb stores just in-frame clones and leaves some out. That table is the source of V, J and clone size, and D and trimming were worked out from the DNA. Seen here are around 360,000 clones, around 87% observed once, and the top ten hold under 11%. The CDR3 totals 16 residues. Germline V lookup: CDR1 MDHEN, CDR2 SYDVKM. The V end lost 2 bases, the J end lost 5 bases, and 17 bases lay between the germline ends. This record comes from a study of blood T cell repertoires in COVID-19. On the study more broadly: Samples taken during acute and convalescent COVID-19 were collected in the United States, Italy and Spain. PBMCs, B-cell-depleted T cells, or T cells provided the cDNA or gDNA that made up the material.

The chain uses TRBV28 and TRBJ2-3, with TRBD2 as a possible D gene (6 bases). The receptor was isolated from a woman aged 30 to 39 with COVID-19, enrolled during active disease. Specimen: peripheral blood. The chain's CDR3 is CASSLDTGDGLDTQYF. The CDR3 DNA follows: TGTGCCAGCAGTTTAGATACGGGAGATGGGTTAGATACGCAGTATTTT.